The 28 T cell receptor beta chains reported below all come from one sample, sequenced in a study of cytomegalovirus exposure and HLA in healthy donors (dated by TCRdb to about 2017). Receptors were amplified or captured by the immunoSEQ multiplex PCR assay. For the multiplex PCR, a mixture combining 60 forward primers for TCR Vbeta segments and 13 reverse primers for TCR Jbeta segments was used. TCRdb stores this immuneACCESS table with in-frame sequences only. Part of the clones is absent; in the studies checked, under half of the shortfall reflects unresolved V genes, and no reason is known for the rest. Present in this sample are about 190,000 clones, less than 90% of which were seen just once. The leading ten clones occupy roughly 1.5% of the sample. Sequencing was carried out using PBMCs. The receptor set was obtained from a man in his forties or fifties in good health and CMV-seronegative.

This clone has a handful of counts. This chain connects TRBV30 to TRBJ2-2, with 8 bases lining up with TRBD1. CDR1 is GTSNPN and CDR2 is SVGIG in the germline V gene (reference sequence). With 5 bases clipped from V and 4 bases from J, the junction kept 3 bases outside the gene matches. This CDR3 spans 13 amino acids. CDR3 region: CAWDRGGTGELFF. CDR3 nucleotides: TGTGCCTGGGACAGGGGAGGCACCGGGGAGCTGTTTTTT. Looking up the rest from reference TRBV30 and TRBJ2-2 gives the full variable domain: SQTIHQWPATLVQPVGSPLSLECTVEGTSNPNLYWYRQAAGRGLQLLFYSVGIGQISSEVPQNLSASRPQDRQFILSSKKLLLSDSGFYLCAWDRGGTGELFFGEGSRLTVL.

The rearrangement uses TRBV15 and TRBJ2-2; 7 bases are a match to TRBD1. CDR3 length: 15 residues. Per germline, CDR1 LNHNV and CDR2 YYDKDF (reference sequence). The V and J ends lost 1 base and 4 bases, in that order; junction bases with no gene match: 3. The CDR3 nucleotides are TGTGCCACCAGCAGAGGCGGACAGGCCACCGGGGAGCTGTTTTTT. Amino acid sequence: CATSRGGQATGELFF.

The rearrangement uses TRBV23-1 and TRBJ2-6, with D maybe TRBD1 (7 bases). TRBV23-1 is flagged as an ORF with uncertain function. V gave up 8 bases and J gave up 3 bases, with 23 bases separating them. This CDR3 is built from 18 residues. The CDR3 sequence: CASGGPGQLPFGANVLTF. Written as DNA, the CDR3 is TGCGCCAGCGGGGGGCCGGGACAGCTACCTTTTGGGGCCAACGTCCTGACTTTC.

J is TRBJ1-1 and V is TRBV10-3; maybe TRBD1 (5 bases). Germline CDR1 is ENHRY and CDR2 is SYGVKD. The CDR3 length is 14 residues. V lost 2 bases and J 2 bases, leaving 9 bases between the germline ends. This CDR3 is CAISEQGLNTEAFF. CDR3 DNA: TGTGCCATCAGTGAGCAGGGACTAAACACTGAAGCTTTCTTT.

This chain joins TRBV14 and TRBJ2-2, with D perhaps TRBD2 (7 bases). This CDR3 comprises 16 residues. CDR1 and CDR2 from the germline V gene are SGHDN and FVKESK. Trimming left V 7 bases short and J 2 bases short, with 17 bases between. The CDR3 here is CASIGGASANTGELFF. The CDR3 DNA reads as TGTGCCAGCATTGGGGGGGCGTCCGCCAACACCGGGGAGCTGTTTTTT. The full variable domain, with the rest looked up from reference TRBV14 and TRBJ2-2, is EAGVTQFPSHSVIEKGQTVTLRCDPISGHDNLYWYRRVMGKEIKFLLHFVKESKQDESGMPNNRFLAERTGGTYSTLKVQPAELEDSGVYFCASIGGASANTGELFFGEGSRLTVL.

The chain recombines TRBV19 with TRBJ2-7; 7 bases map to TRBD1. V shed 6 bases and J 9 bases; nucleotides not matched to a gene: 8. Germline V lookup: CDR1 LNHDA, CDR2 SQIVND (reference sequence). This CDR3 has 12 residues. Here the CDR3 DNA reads TGTGCCAGTAGCGAACGACAGGGCTCGCAGTACTTC. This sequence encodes CASSERQGSQYF.

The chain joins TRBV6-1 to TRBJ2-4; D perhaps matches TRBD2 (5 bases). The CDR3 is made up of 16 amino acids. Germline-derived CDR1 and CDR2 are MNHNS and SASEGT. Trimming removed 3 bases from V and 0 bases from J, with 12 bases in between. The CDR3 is CASSDRRQIAKNIQYF. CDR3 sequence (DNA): TGTGCCAGCAGTGACCGGAGGCAAATAGCCAAAAACATTCAGTACTTC.

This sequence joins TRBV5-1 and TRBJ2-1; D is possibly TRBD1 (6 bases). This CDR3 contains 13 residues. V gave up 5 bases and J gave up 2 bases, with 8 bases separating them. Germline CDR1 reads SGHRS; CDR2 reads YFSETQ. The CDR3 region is CASRAGAYNEQFF. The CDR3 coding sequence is TGCGCCAGCAGGGCAGGGGCCTACAATGAGCAGTTCTTC.

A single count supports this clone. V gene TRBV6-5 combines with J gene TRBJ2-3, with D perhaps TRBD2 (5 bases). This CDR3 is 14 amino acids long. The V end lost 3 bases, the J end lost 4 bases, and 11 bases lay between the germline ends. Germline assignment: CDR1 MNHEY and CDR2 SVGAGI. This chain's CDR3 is CASSYRREADTQYF. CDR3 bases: TGTGCCAGCAGTTATCGCCGGGAAGCAGATACGCAGTATTTT.

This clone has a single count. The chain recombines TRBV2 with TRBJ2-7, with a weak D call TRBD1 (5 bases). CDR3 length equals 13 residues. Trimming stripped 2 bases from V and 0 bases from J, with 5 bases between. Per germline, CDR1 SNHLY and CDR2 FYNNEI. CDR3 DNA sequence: TGTGCCAGCAGTGAACAGGGCTCCTACGAGCAGTACTTC. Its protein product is CASSEQGSYEQYF.

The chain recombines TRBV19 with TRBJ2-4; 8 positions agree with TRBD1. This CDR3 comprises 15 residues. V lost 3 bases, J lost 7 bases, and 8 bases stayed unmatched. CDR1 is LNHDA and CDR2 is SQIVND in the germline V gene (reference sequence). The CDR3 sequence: CASSIYIRTGNIQYF. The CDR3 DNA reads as TGTGCCAGTAGTATTTATATTCGGACAGGGAACATTCAGTACTTC. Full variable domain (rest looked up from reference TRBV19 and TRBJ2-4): DGGITQSPKYLFRKEGQNVTLSCEQNLNHDAMYWYRQDPGQGLRLIYYSQIVNDFQKGDIAEGYSVSREKKESFPLTVTSAQKNPTAFYLCASSIYIRTGNIQYFGAGTRLSVL.

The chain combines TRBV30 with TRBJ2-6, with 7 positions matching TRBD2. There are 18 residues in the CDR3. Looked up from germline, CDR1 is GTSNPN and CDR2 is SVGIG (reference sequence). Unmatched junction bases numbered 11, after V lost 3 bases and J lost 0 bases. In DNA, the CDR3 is TGTGCCTGGAGCCCTCTGGGGCTAGCGGTCTCTGGGGCCAACGTCCTGACTTTC. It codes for CAWSPLGLAVSGANVLTF.

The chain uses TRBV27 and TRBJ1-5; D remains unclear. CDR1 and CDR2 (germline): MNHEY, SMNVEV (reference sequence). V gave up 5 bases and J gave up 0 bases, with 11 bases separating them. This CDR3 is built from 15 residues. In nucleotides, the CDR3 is TGTGCCAGCAGTCCCCGTCGGGGTAGCAATCAGCCCCAGCATTTT. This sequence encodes CASSPRRGSNQPQHF.

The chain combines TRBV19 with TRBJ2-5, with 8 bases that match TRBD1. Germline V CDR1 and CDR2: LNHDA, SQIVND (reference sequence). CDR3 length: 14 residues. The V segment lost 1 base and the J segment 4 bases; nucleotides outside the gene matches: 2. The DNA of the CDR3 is TGTGCCAGTAGTATAGTTGACAGGGGAGAGACCCAGTACTTC. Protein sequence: CASSIVDRGETQYF.

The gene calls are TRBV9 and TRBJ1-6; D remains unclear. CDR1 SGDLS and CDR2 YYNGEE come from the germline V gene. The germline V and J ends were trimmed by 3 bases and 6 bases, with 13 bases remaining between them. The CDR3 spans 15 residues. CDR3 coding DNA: TGTGCCAGCAGCGCCCGAAGCCCGAGTAATTCACCCCTCCACTTT. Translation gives CASSARSPSNSPLHF.

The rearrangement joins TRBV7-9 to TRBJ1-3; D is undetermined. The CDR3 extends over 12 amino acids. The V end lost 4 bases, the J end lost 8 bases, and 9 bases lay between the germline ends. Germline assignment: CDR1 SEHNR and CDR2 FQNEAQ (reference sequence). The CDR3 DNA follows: TGTGCCAGCAGCTCCGGCGGGGACACCATATATTTT. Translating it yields CASSSGGDTIYF.

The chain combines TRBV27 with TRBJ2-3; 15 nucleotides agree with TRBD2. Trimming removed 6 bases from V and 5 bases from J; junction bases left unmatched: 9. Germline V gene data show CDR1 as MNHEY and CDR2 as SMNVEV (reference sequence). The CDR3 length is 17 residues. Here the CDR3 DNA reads TGTGCCAGCAGCTGGACTAGCGGGAGGGCCTGGGGAGATACGCAGTATTTT. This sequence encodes CASSWTSGRAWGDTQYF.

This chain's CDR3 is CASTQGPANTEAFF. CDR3 nucleotide sequence: TGTGCCAGCACCCAGGGGCCCGCGAACACTGAAGCTTTCTTT. The J gene is TRBJ1-1, the V gene TRBV6-1; the D gene is possibly TRBD1 (6 bases). Germline assignment: CDR1 MNHNS and CDR2 SASEGT. The CDR3 sequence is 14 residues long. Trimming stripped 7 bases from V and 1 base from J, with 13 bases between.

Here the CDR3 DNA reads TGTGCCAGCAGCTGGGGACAGGGGACGGCCTACGAGCAGTACTTC. It yields the protein CASSWGQGTAYEQYF. The chain combines TRBV5-8 with TRBJ2-7, with 10 bases matching TRBD1. In germline, CDR1 is SGHTS, CDR2 YDEGEE. There are 15 residues in the CDR3. The trim removed 3 bases at V and 2 bases at J, leaving 5 bases unmatched. Drawing the rest from reference TRBV5-8 and TRBJ2-7, the complete variable domain is EAGVTQSPTHLIKTRGQQATLRCSPISGHTSVYWYQQALGLGLQFLLWYDEGEERNRGNFPPRFSGRQFPNYSSELNVNALELEDSALYLCASSWGQGTAYEQYFGPGTRLTVT.

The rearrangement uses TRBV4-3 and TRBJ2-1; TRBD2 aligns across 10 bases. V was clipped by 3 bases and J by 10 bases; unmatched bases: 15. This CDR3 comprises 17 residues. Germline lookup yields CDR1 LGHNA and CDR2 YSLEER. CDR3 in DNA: TGCGCCAGCAGCCATAACCCAGCGGGAGGGTCCCGCGGGGAGCAGTTCTTC. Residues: CASSHNPAGGSRGEQFF.

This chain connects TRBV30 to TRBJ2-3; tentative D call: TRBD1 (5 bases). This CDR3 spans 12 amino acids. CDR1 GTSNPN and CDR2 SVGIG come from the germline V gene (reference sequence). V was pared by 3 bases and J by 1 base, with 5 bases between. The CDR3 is CAWRGRTDTQYF. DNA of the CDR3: TGTGCCTGGAGGGGGCGCACAGATACGCAGTATTTT.

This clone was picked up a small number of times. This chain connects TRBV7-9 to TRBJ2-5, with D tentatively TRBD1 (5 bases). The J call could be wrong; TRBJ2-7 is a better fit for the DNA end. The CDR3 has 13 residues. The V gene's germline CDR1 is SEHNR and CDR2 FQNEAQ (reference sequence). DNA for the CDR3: TGTGCCAGCAGCCCCGATACAGGATACGAGCAGTACTTC. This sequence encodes CASSPDTGYEQYF.

CDR3 coding DNA: TGTGCCAGCAGCCGCCCGCCCACTAGCGGGAGACAGGGGGAGCAGTTCTTC. Protein: CASSRPPTSGRQGEQFF. The V call is TRBV11-3, the J call TRBJ2-1; 11 nucleotides agree with TRBD2. Losses at the gene ends were 5 bases for V and 10 bases for J; bases not matched to a gene: 16. The CDR3 contains 17 residues. Germline CDR1 reads SGHNT; CDR2 reads YENEEA.

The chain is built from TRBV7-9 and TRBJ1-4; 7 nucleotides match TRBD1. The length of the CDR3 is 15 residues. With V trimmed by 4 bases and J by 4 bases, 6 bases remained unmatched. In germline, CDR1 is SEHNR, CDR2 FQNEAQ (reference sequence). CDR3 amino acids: CASSSQTGLNEKLFF. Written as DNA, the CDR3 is TGTGCCAGCAGCTCCCAGACAGGGCTTAATGAAAAACTGTTTTTT.

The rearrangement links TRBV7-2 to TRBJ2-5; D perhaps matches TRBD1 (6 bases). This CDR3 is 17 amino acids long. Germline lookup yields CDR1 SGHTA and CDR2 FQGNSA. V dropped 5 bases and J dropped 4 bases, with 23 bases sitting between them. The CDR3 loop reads CASSPAGTQQVGETQYF. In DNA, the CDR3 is TGTGCCAGCAGCCCCGCCGGGACACAGCAAGTAGGAGAGACCCAGTACTTC.

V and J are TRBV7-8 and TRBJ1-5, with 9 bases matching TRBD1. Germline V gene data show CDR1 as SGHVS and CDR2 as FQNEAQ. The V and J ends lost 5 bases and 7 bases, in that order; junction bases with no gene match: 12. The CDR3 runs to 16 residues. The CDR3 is CASSPRPGTGIQPQHF. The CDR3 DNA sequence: TGTGCCAGCAGCCCACGTCCCGGGACAGGGATCCAGCCCCAGCATTTT.

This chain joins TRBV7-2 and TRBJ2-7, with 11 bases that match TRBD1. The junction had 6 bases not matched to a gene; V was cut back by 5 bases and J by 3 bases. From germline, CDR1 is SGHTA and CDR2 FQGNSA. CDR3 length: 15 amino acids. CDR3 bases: TGTGCCAGCAGCCTAGGTGGGACAGGGGGCTACGAGCAGTACTTC. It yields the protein CASSLGGTGGYEQYF. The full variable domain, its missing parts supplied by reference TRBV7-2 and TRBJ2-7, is GAGVSQSPSNKVTEKGKDVELRCDPISGHTALYWYRQSLGQGLEFLIYFQGNSAPDKSGLPSDRFSAERTGGSVSTLTIQRTQQEDSAVYLCASSLGGTGGYEQYFGPGTRLTVT.

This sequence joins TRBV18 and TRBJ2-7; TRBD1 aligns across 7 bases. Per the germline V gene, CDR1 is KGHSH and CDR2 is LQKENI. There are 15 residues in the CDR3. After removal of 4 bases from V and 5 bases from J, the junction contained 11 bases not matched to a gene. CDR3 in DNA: TGTGCCAGCTCACGGCAGTTACAGGGGTTCAACGAGCAGTACTTC. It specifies CASSRQLQGFNEQYF.